This record looks at one T cell receptor beta chain sequence and its context. Its antigen remains unknown. The sample comes from a study of cytomegalovirus exposure and HLA in healthy donors. Findings of the study overall: A highly shared variant cluster was judged a likely technical artifact. The number of N-insertions in an Asian-associated ancestry cluster was reportedly below the approximately 700-donor mean in a later analysis. Excluded: some indistinguishable V segments such as TRBV6-2 and TRBV6-3.

The study ran its PCR with 60 Vbeta and 13 Jbeta primers. The repertoire was sequenced with immunoSEQ multiplex PCR; TCRdb's copy has only in-frame clones and lacks some. The profile shows about 120,000 clones, 60% to 80% of them singletons. V was shortened by 1 base and J by 7 bases, with 11 bases between the two germline ends. CDR1 MNHNS and CDR2 SASEGT come from the germline V gene. This CDR3 is 13 amino acids long. The sample was PBMCs. The chain employs TRBV6-1 and TRBJ2-7; D remains unclear. The sequence was collected from a man aged 45 to 65 in good health and CMV-seropositive. CDR3 in amino acids: CASSEVGTREQYF. The CDR3 nucleotides are TGTGCCAGCAGTGAAGTGGGCACTCGAGAGCAGTACTTC.